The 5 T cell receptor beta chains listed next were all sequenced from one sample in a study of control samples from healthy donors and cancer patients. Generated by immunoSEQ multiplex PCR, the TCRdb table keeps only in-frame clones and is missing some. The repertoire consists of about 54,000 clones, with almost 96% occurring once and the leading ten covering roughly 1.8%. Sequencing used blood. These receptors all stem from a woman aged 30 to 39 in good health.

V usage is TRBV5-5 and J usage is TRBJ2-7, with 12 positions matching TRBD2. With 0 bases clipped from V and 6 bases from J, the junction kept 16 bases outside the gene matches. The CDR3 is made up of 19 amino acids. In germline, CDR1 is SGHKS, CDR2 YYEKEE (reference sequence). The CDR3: CASSLVLAGGWGLAPEQYF. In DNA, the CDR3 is TGTGCCAGCAGCTTGGTCCTAGCGGGAGGGTGGGGACTAGCCCCCGAGCAGTACTTC.

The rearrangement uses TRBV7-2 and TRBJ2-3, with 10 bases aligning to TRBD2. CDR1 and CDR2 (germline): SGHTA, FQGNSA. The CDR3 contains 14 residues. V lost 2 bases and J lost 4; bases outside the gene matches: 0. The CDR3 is CASSLLAGADTQYF. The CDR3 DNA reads TGTGCCAGCAGCTTACTAGCGGGAGCAGATACGCAGTATTTT.

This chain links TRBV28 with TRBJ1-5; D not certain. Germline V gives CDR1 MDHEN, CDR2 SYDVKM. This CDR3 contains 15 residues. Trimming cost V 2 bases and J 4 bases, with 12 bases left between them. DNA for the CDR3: TGTGCCAGCAGTTTAGTCGGTTTTGGGAATCAGCCCCAGCATTTT. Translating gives CASSLVGFGNQPQHF.

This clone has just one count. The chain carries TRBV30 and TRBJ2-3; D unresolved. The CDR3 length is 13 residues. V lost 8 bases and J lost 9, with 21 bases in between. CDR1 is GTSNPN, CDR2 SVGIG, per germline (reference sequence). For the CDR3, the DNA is TGTGCCGATAAACGAGTTGGGGTGGTCACGCAGTATTTT. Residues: CADKRVGVVTQYF.

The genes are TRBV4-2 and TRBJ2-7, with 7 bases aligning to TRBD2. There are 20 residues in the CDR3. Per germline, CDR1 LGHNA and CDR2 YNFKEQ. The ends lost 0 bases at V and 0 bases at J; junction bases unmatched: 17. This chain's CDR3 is CASSQDWGGAGQGGSYEQYF. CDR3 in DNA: TGTGCCAGCAGCCAAGACTGGGGAGGGGCGGGGCAGGGCGGCTCCTACGAGCAGTACTTC.